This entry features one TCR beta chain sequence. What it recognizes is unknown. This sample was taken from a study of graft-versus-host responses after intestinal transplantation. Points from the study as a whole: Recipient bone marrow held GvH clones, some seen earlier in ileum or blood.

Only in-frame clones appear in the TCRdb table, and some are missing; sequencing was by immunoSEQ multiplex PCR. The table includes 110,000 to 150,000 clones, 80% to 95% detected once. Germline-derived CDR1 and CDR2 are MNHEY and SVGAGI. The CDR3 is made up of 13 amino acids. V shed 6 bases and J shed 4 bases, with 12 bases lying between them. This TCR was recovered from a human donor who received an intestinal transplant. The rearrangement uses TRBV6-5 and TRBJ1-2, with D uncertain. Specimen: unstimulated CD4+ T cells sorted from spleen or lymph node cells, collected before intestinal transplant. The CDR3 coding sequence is TGTGCCAGCAGCCAGACGGAGCTCTATGGCTACACCTTC. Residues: CASSQTELYGYTF.